The 16 T cell receptor beta chains below all came from one sample that was sequenced in a study of blood T cell repertoires in COVID-19. Clones were read by immunoSEQ multiplex PCR, and TCRdb kept only the in-frame ones, dropping some. The data contain 300,000 to 400,000 clones, about 88% of them singletons. Sequencing was done on a sample of PBMCs or T cells enriched from blood (not recorded which). These receptors were taken from a woman in her 30s who had recovered from COVID-19.

This clone was seen only once. This chain links TRBV11-3 with TRBJ2-1; 13 bases line up with TRBD2. CDR1 is SGHNT and CDR2 is YENEEA in the germline V gene. V was clipped by 5 bases and J by 5 bases; unmatched bases: 6. This CDR3 spans 16 amino acids. The CDR3 DNA reads as TGTGCCAGCAGCCCGAGGACTAGCGGGGGTAACAATGAGCAGTTCTTC. It yields the protein CASSPRTSGGNNEQFF. Variable domain in full (rest from reference TRBV11-3 and TRBJ2-1): EAGVVQSPRYKIIEKKQPVAFWCNPISGHNTLYWYLQNLGQGPELLIRYENEEAVDDSQLPKDRFSAERLKGVDSTLKIQPAELGDSAVYLCASSPRTSGGNNEQFFGPGTRLTVL.

The rearrangement links TRBV2 to TRBJ2-7; 9 bases agree with TRBD1. V shed 3 bases, J shed 2 bases, and the junction held 8 bases outside the gene matches. The CDR3 spans 16 residues. Per the germline V gene, CDR1 is SNHLY and CDR2 is FYNNEI. This CDR3 reads CASSDMETGGTYEQYF. DNA for the CDR3: TGTGCCAGCAGTGATATGGAGACAGGGGGAACCTACGAGCAGTACTTC.

The rearrangement links TRBV18 to TRBJ1-5, with 8 bases that match TRBD1. Germline-derived CDR1 and CDR2 are KGHSH and LQKENI. The CDR3 runs 16 residues. V was pared by 0 bases and J by 7 bases, with 8 bases of the junction left unmatched. This CDR3 reads CASSPPGQGTGQPQHF. CDR3 DNA: TGTGCCAGCTCACCACCTGGACAGGGCACGGGGCAGCCCCAGCATTTT.

The rearrangement joins TRBV30 to TRBJ2-2; 7 bases are a match to TRBD1. The CDR3 spans 14 residues. V shed 6 bases and J 2 bases; nucleotides not matched to a gene: 6. The germline V gene has CDR1 GTSNPN and CDR2 SVGIG (reference sequence). The CDR3 region has the DNA TGTGCCTGTACAGGGGCGTTCAACACCGGGGAGCTGTTTTTT. Translating gives CACTGAFNTGELFF.

The genes are TRBV7-2 and TRBJ2-2; D unclear. V lost 1 base and J lost 1, with 7 bases in between. CDR1 is SGHTA, CDR2 FQGNSA, per germline. The length of the CDR3 is 15 residues. The CDR3 DNA follows: TGTGCCAGCAGCTTAGTGGCCATGAACACCGGGGAGCTGTTTTTT. Its protein product is CASSLVAMNTGELFF.

About this clone: This CDR3 is also generated by other DNA sequences in the sample. The V call is TRBV3-1 (or the pseudogene TRBV3-2), the J call TRBJ2-2, with a tentative D call TRBD1 (6 bases). Trimming took off 2 bases at V and 5 bases at J, with 9 bases between the two ends. This CDR3 has 14 amino acids. CDR1 and CDR2 (germline): LGHDT, YNNKEL (reference sequence). The CDR3 coding sequence is TGTGCCAGCAGCCAATATAGGGGGACCGGGGAGCTGTTTTTT. Amino acid sequence: CASSQYRGTGELFF.

The V call is TRBV15, the J call TRBJ1-2; D is unclear. CDR1 and CDR2 (germline): LNHNV, YYDKDF (reference sequence). This CDR3 is built from 15 residues. V was clipped by 6 bases and J by 7 bases, with 21 bases between them. The CDR3 protein is CATSYPPSGSGGYTF. As DNA, the CDR3 is TGTGCCACCAGTTATCCCCCGTCTGGTAGCGGTGGCTACACCTTC.

The rearrangement uses TRBV3-1 (or the pseudogene TRBV3-2) and TRBJ1-4; D gene unclear. This CDR3 contains 16 residues. CDR1 LGHDT and CDR2 YNNKEL come from the germline V gene (reference sequence). The V and J ends lost 1 base and 4 bases respectively, with 13 bases between them. The CDR3 sequence: CASSQADSQINEKLFF. CDR3 coding DNA: TGTGCCAGCAGCCAAGCGGATAGCCAGATTAATGAAAAACTGTTTTTT.

This chain joins TRBV7-9 and TRBJ1-3; a possible D gene is TRBD1 (6 bases). Germline CDR1 SEHNR, CDR2 FQNEAQ (reference sequence). Trimming removed 3 bases at V and 2 bases at J, with 8 bases between. The CDR3 length is 14 residues. DNA of the CDR3: TGTGCCAGCAGCTTTCAGGGGCCTGGAAACACCATATATTTT. It is translated as CASSFQGPGNTIYF.

This chain connects TRBV7-9 to TRBJ1-4; D remains unclear. This CDR3 contains 17 residues. Germline CDR1 and CDR2: SEHNR and FQNEAQ (reference sequence). The V end was cut by 4 bases, the J end by 8 bases, with 23 bases between. This chain's CDR3 is CASSSTAPEESTEKLFF. CDR3 nucleotide sequence: TGTGCCAGCAGCTCCACCGCCCCCGAGGAGAGTACGGAAAAACTGTTTTTT. The full variable domain, its missing parts supplied by reference TRBV7-9 and TRBJ1-4, is DTGVSQNPRHKITKRGQNVTFRCDPISEHNRLYWYRQTLGQGPEFLTYFQNEAQLEKSRLLSDRFSAERPKGSFSTLEIQRTEQGDSAMYLCASSSTAPEESTEKLFFGSGTQLSVL.

The rearrangement uses TRBV7-6 and TRBJ2-5; 7 bases line up with TRBD1. Germline V CDR1 and CDR2: SGHVS, FNYEAQ. The CDR3 runs to 13 residues. V was pared by 5 bases and J by 3 bases, with 3 bases of the junction left unmatched. CDR3 sequence (DNA): TGTGCCAGCAGCCTGACAGGGAAAGAGACCCAGTACTTC. Protein: CASSLTGKETQYF.

This chain links TRBV13 with TRBJ1-1, with D unclear. The CDR3 has 14 residues. V lost 3 bases, J lost 4 bases, and 12 bases lay in between. Germline V lookup: CDR1 PRHDT, CDR2 FYEKMQ (reference sequence). CDR3 DNA: TGTGCCAGCAGCTTTTTTATAGCGCGCACTGAAGCTTTCTTT. Translated: CASSFFIARTEAFF.

This clone has only one observation. The rearrangement joins TRBV29-1 to TRBJ2-2; D perhaps matches TRBD1 (5 bases). CDR1 and CDR2 from the germline V gene are SQVTM and ANQGSEA. There are 12 residues in the CDR3. Trimming cost V 7 bases and J 7 bases, with 13 bases left between them. CDR3 nucleotide sequence: TGCAGCGCCGGACACCCGGGCGGGGAGCTGTTTTTT. This codes for CSAGHPGGELFF.

The rearrangement uses TRBV2 and TRBJ1-1; 9 nucleotides line up with TRBD1. The CDR3 covers 15 residues. The ends lost 6 bases at V and 1 base at J; junction bases unmatched: 6. Germline V lookup: CDR1 SNHLY, CDR2 FYNNEI. CDR3: CASRVQGASNTEAFF. CDR3 nucleotides: TGTGCCAGCAGGGTACAGGGGGCTTCGAACACTGAAGCTTTCTTT.

The chain couples TRBV11-2 to TRBJ1-1, with D perhaps TRBD1 (6 bases). Trimming removed 2 bases at V and 9 bases at J, with 13 bases between. This CDR3 region has 13 residues. Germline V CDR1 and CDR2: SGHAT, FQNNGV. The CDR3 loop is CASSLPPDSQAFF. DNA of the CDR3: TGTGCCAGCAGCTTACCCCCGGACAGCCAAGCTTTCTTT.

This rearrangement joins TRBV5-1 to TRBJ2-7; the D is unclear. V was trimmed by 1 base and J by 3 bases, leaving 11 bases between them. This CDR3 comprises 14 residues. Germline V CDR1 and CDR2: SGHRS, YFSETQ. The CDR3 region is CASSLSSSYYEQYF. The CDR3 DNA reads TGCGCCAGCAGCTTGTCGTCCAGTTACTACGAGCAGTACTTC.